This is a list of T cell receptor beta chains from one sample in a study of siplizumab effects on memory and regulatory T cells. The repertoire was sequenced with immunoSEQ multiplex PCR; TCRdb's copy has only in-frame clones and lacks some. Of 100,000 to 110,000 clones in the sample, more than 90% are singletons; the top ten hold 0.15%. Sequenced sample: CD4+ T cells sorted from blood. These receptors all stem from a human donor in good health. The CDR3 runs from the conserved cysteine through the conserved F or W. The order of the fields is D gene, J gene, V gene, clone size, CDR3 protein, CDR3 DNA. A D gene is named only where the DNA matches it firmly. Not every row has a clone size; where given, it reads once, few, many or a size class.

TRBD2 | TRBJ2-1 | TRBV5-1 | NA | CASIRLAGFYHEQFF | TGCGCCAGCATCAGATTAGCGGGGTTCTACCATGAGCAGTTCTTC
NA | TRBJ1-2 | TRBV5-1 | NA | CASSLETYGYTF | TGCGCCAGCAGCTTGGAAACTTATGGCTACACCTTC
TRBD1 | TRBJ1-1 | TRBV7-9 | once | CASSLTGGGEAFF | TGTGCCAGCAGCTTGACAGGGGGCGGTGAAGCTTTCTTT
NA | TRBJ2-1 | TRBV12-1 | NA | CASSFWGDRGLKDSYNEQFF | TGTGCCAGCAGCTTTTGGGGGGACAGGGGCTTGAAGGATTCCTACAATGAGCAGTTCTTC
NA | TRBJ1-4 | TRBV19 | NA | CASSIGTSASLGEKLFF | TGTGCCAGTAGTATAGGGACCTCGGCTTCCTTGGGGGAAAAACTGTTTTTT
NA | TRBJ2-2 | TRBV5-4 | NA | CASTNRQDPAKLFF | TGTGCCAGCACAAATCGCCAGGATCCCGCAAAGCTGTTTTTT
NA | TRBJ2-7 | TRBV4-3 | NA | CASSQDSGKGSYEQYF | TGCGCCAGCAGCCAAGATAGTGGTAAGGGTTCCTACGAGCAGTACTTC
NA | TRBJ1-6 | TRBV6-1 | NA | CASSVTESPLHF | TGTGCCAGCAGTGTGACAGAATCACCCCTCCACTTT
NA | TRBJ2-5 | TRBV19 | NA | CASSSLSETQYF | TGTGCCAGTAGTTCCCTCTCTGAGACCCAGTACTTC
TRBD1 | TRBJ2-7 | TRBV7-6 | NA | CASSPSSGTAYEQYF | TGTGCCAGCAGCCCATCTTCCGGGACAGCCTACGAGCAGTACTTC
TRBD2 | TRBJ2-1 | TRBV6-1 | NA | CASMSGGADNEQFF | TGTGCCAGCATGAGCGGGGGGGCCGATAATGAGCAGTTCTTC